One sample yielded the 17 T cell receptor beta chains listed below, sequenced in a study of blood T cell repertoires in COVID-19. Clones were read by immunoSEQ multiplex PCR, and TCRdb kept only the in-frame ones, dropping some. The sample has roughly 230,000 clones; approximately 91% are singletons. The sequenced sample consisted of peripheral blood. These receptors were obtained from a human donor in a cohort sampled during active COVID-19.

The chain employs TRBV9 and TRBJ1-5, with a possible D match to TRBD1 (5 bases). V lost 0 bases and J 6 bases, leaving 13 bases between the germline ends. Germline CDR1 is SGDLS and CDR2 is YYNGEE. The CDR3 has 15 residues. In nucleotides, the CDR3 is TGTGCCAGCAGCGTAGATGGGGCAGTGGGTCAGCCCCAGCATTTT. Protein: CASSVDGAVGQPQHF. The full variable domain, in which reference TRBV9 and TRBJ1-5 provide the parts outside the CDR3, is DSGVTQTPKHLITATGQRVTLRCSPRSGDLSVYWYQQSLDQGLQFLIQYYNGEERAKGNILERFSAQQFPDLHSELNLSSLELGDSALYFCASSVDGAVGQPQHFGDGTRLSIL.

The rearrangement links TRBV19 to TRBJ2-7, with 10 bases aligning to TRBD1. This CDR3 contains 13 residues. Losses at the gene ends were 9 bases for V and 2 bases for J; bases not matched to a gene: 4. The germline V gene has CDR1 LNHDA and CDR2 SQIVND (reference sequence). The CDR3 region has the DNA TGTGCCAGCCGGGACAGGGGCACCTACGAGCAGTACTTC. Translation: CASRDRGTYEQYF.

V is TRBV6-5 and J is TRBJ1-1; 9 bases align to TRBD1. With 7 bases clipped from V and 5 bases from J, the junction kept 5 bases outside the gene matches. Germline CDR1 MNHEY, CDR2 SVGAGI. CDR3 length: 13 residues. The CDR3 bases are TGTGCCAGCACCCCGGGACAGGGAACTGAAGCTTTCTTT. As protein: CASTPGQGTEAFF.

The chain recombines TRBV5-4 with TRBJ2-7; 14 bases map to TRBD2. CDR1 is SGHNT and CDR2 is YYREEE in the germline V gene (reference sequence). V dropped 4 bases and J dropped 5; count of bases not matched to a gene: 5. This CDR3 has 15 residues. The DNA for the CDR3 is TGTGCCAGCAGCACCGGGACTAGCGGGAGTAACGAGCAGTACTTC. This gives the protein CASSTGTSGSNEQYF.

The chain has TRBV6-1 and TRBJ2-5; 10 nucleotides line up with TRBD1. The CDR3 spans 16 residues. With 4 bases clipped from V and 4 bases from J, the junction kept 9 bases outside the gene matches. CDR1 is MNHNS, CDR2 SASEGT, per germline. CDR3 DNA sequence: TGTGCCAGCAGTGTTAGACAGGGGGCGTTGCGAGAGACCCAGTACTTC. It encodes CASSVRQGALRETQYF.

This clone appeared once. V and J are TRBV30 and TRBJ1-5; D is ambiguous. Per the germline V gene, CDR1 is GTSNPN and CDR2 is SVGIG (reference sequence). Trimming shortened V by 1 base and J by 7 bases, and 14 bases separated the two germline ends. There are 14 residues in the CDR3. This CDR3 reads CAWSDTTSGQPQHF. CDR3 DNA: TGTGCCTGGAGTGATACTACATCTGGGCAGCCCCAGCATTTT. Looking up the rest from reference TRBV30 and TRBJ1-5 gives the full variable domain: SQTIHQWPATLVQPVGSPLSLECTVEGTSNPNLYWYRQAAGRGLQLLFYSVGIGQISSEVPQNLSASRPQDRQFILSSKKLLLSDSGFYLCAWSDTTSGQPQHFGDGTRLSIL.

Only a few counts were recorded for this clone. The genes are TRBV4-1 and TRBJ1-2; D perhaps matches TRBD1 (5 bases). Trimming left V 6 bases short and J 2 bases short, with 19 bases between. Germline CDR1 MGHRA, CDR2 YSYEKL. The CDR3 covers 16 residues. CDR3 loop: CASSPLHLTANYGYTF. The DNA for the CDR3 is TGCGCCAGCAGTCCCCTGCACCTGACAGCGAACTATGGCTACACCTTC.

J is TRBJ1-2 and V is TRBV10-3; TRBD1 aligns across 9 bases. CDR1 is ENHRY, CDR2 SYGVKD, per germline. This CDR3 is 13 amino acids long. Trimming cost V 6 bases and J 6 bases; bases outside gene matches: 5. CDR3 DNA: TGTGCCATCAGCGGGGACAGGGAAGATGGCTACACCTTC. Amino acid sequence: CAISGDREDGYTF.

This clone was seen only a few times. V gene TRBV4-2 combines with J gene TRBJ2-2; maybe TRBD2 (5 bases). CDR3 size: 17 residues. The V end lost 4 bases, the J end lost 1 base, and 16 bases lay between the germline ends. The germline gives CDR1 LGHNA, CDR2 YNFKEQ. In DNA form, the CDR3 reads TGTGCCAGCAGCCGACACGGAGGTCCAGAGAACACCGGGGAGCTGTTTTTT. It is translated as CASSRHGGPENTGELFF.

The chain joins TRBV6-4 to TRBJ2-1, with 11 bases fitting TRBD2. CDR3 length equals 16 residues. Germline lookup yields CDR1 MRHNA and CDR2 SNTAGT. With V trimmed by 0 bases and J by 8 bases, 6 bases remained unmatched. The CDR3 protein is CASSDSIAGGIDEQFF. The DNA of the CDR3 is TGTGCCAGCAGTGACTCGATAGCGGGAGGGATCGATGAGCAGTTCTTC.

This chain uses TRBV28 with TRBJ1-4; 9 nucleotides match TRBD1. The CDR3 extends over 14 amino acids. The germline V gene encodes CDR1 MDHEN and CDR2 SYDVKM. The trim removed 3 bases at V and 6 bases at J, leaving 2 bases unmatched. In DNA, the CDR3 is TGTGCCAGCAGTTTCCGGGACAGGGATGAAAAACTGTTTTTT. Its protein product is CASSFRDRDEKLFF.

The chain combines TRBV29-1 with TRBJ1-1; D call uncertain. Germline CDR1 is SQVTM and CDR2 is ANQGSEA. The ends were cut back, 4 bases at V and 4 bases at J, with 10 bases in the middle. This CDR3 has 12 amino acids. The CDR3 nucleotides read TGCAGCGTTGGAAACGGGATCACTGAAGCTTTCTTT. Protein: CSVGNGITEAFF. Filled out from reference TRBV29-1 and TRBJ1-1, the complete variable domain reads SAVISQKPSRDICQRGTSLTIQCQVDSQVTMMFWYRQQPGQSLTLIATANQGSEATYESGFVIDKFPISRPNLTFSTLTVSNMSPEDSSIYLCSVGNGITEAFFGQGTRLTVV.

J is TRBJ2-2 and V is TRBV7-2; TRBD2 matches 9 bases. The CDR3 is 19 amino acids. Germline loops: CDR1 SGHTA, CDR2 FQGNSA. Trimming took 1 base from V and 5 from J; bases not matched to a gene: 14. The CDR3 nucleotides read TGTGCCAGCAGCTTAGGCCGGACTAGCGCTTTCCAGGGTACCGGGGAGCTGTTTTTT. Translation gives CASSLGRTSAFQGTGELFF.

The DNA of the CDR3 is TGTGCCAGCAGTCGGGGGGCTCTCGGGTCCGAGCAGTACTTC. It codes for CASSRGALGSEQYF. This chain links TRBV6-2 or TRBV6-3 with TRBJ2-7; tentatively, D is TRBD2 (7 bases). Deletions cut 5 bases from V and 6 bases from J, with 17 bases between. Germline assignment: CDR1 MNHEY and CDR2 SVGEGT. CDR3 size: 14 residues.

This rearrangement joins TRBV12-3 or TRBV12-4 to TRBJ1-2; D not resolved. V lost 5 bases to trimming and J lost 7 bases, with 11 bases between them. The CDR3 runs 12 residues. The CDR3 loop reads CASSQGGRGYTF. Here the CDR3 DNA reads TGTGCCAGCAGTCAAGGAGGCCGTGGCTACACCTTC.

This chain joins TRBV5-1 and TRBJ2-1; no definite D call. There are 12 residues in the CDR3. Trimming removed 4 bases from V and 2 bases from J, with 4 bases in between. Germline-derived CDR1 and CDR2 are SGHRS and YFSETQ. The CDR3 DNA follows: TGCGCCAGCAGCCAGGCCTACAATGAGCAGTTCTTC. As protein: CASSQAYNEQFF.

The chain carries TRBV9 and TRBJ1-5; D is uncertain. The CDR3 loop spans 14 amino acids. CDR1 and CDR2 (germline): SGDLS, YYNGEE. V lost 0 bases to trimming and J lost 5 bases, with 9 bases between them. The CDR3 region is CASSVGTGDQPQHF. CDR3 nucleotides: TGTGCCAGCAGCGTAGGAACGGGAGATCAGCCCCAGCATTTT.